This entry features one TCR beta chain sequence. Its specificity is not known. These data are taken from a study of tissue T cells after allogeneic stem cell transplantation. Here immunoSEQ multiplex PCR was the method, and the copy in TCRdb shows in-frame clones only, minus some. The sample lists 4,000 to 6,000 clones; approximately 69% were seen once. Whole-study results and caveats: Motif-based clustering found tissue-specific repertoire signatures shared across patients, though few clones were shared.

Between the trimmed V and J ends, which lost 1 base and 12 bases, there was a span of 10 bases. The germline CDR1 and CDR2 sequences are SGHVS and FNYEAQ. The CDR3 runs 12 residues. The chain couples TRBV7-6 to TRBJ2-4; D gene ambiguous. This receptor was identified in a female patient between 18 and 49 years old with steroid-refractory graft-versus-host disease after an allogeneic stem cell transplant. Some T cells may be supplied by the graft donor. The sample in question was duodenal tissue, obtained at autopsy. The DNA of the CDR3 is TGTGCCAGCAGCTTAGTGTTGGGAAATCAGTACTTC. Translating gives CASSLVLGNQYF.